The 9 T cell receptor beta chains reported below all come from one sample, sequenced in a study of cytomegalovirus exposure and HLA in healthy donors. Primers for the PCR totalled 60 Vbeta and 13 Jbeta. Assay used: immunoSEQ multiplex PCR; TCRdb lists only in-frame clones, some missing. The sample has some 77,000 clones; approximately 80% are singletons. The sequenced sample consisted of PBMCs. The receptors were gathered from a woman aged 50 to 65 in good health and CMV-seropositive.

The gene calls are TRBV15 and TRBJ1-2, with TRBD1 matching 7 bases. J was trimmed by 4 bases and V by 5 bases; bases with no gene match: 16. CDR1 LNHNV and CDR2 YYDKDF come from the germline V gene (reference sequence). This CDR3 spans 17 amino acids. CDR3 loop: CATSSLPADRYAYGYTF. The CDR3 DNA reads TGTGCCACCAGCTCACTACCGGCGGACAGGTATGCCTATGGCTACACCTTC.

This clone was seen once. The J gene is TRBJ2-2, the V gene TRBV30; TRBD2 matches 8 bases. The CDR3 loop spans 15 amino acids. Germline V gives CDR1 GTSNPN, CDR2 SVGIG (reference sequence). V shed 2 bases and J 5 bases; nucleotides not matched to a gene: 7. The CDR3 region is CAWSRRRGGTGELFF. In DNA, the CDR3 is TGTGCCTGGAGTCGAAGACGGGGGGGTACCGGGGAGCTGTTTTTT. The full variable domain, completed using reference TRBV30 and TRBJ2-2, is SQTIHQWPATLVQPVGSPLSLECTVEGTSNPNLYWYRQAAGRGLQLLFYSVGIGQISSEVPQNLSASRPQDRQFILSSKKLLLSDSGFYLCAWSRRRGGTGELFFGEGSRLTVL.

This chain uses TRBV6-1 with TRBJ1-1; TRBD1 matches at 7 bases. CDR1 and CDR2 from the germline V gene are MNHNS and SASEGT. This CDR3 contains 15 residues. V gave up 6 bases and J gave up 7 bases; unmatched junction bases: 14. CDR3 DNA: TGTGCCAGCAGGAAACAGGGGACCGGGGGAAGTGAAGCTTTCTTT. Translated, it gives CASRKQGTGGSEAFF.

The CDR3 DNA sequence: TGTGCCAGCAGCCAGATGGACAGGGTCGATACTGAAGCTTTCTTT. Amino acid sequence: CASSQMDRVDTEAFF. The gene calls are TRBV4-2 and TRBJ1-1; 8 nucleotides match TRBD1. CDR1 and CDR2 (germline): LGHNA, YNFKEQ. The CDR3 length is 15 residues. The V gene end was trimmed by 3 bases and the J gene end by 5 bases; junction bases not matched to a gene: 8.

V gene TRBV5-1 combines with J gene TRBJ1-1; D gene ambiguous. CDR1 and CDR2 from the germline V gene are SGHRS and YFSETQ. V dropped 2 bases and J dropped 0 bases, with 11 bases sitting between them. The CDR3 length is 15 residues. The CDR3 bases are TGCGCCAGCAGCTTTGTCACACATGTGAACACTGAAGCTTTCTTT. As protein: CASSFVTHVNTEAFF.

The rearrangement joins TRBV19 to TRBJ2-7, with a possible D match to TRBD2 (6 bases). CDR3 length: 16 amino acids. Germline V gene data show CDR1 as LNHDA and CDR2 as SQIVND (reference sequence). Trimming cost V 6 bases and J 1 base, with 19 bases left between them. For the CDR3, the DNA is TGTGCCAGTAGCCCAACCGGGACTTATGGATCCTACGAGCAGTACTTC. Its protein is CASSPTGTYGSYEQYF.

This clone has a single count. The chain uses TRBV5-1 and TRBJ2-7, with D perhaps TRBD2 (6 bases). CDR1 SGHRS and CDR2 YFSETQ come from the germline V gene. The ends were cut back, 3 bases at V and 6 bases at J, with 7 bases in the middle. The CDR3 consists of 11 residues. DNA of the CDR3: TGCGCCAGCAGCTGGGGAGGCGAGCAGTACTTC. Residues: CASSWGGEQYF.

This chain uses TRBV6-1 with TRBJ2-5, with TRBD2 matching over 8 bases. This CDR3 is 16 amino acids long. The germline gives CDR1 MNHNS, CDR2 SASEGT. V was pared by 4 bases and J by 5 bases, with 12 bases of the junction left unmatched. The CDR3: CASSAPAGGAAETQYF. CDR3 in DNA: TGTGCCAGCAGTGCCCCCGCCGGGGGGGCGGCTGAGACCCAGTACTTC.

V is TRBV9 and J is TRBJ2-1, with D maybe TRBD1 (5 bases). The V gene lost 3 bases and the J gene lost 3 bases, with 13 bases spanning the gap. The CDR3 sequence is 15 residues long. The germline V gene has CDR1 SGDLS and CDR2 YYNGEE. The CDR3 DNA follows: TGTGCCAGCAGCGCAGAAGGGGTTTTCTACAATGAGCAGTTCTTC. Translated, it gives CASSAEGVFYNEQFF.